These T cell receptor beta chains were read from a single sample in a study of beta chain features in type 1 diabetes. TCRdb's copy holds only in-frame clones and misses some; the assay was immunoSEQ multiplex PCR. The table includes 150,000 to 200,000 clones, roughly 65% detected once. Sequencing was performed on naive CD4+ T cells from blood. All receptors come from a man under 40 with type 1 diabetes. Each CDR3 is given with its conserved first and last residue. A D gene is named only where the DNA matches it firmly. Not every row has a clone size; where given, it reads once, few, many or a size class.

cdr3_aa cdr3_nt d_call clone_size j_call v_call
CSATMTGQETQYF TGCAGCGCTACGATGACAGGGCAAGAGACCCAGTACTTC TRBD1 NA TRBJ2-5 TRBV29-1
CASSRLSGADTQYF TGTGCCAGCTCACGACTTTCCGGGGCAGATACGCAGTATTTT NA NA TRBJ2-3 TRBV18
CASSSPVGTQYF TGTGCCAGCAGTTCGCCGGTTGGGACCCAGTACTTC NA NA TRBJ2-5 TRBV28
CSVAPDRATDTQYF TGCAGCGTTGCGCCGGACAGGGCGACAGATACGCAGTATTTT TRBD1 NA TRBJ2-3 TRBV29-1
CSVEVVPLIGYGYTF TGCAGCGTTGAAGTGGTCCCCTTAATTGGGTATGGCTACACCTTC NA NA TRBJ1-2 TRBV29-1
CAWSYGGAGETQYF TGTGCCTGGAGTTACGGAGGAGCAGGGGAGACCCAGTACTTC NA NA TRBJ2-5 TRBV30
CASSVVRETQYF TGTGCCAGCAGCGTAGTGCGAGAGACCCAGTACTTC NA NA TRBJ2-5 TRBV9
CASSDGPRYAFF TGTGCCAGCAGTGATGGGCCCAGGTACGCTTTCTTT NA few TRBJ1-1 TRBV25-1
CSVYTQGADTEAFF TGCAGCGTTTATACCCAGGGGGCAGACACTGAAGCTTTCTTT TRBD1 once TRBJ1-1 TRBV29-1
CSAEENENIQYF TGCAGCGCCGAAGAGAACGAAAACATTCAGTACTTC NA few TRBJ2-4 TRBV29-1
CASGLVHTDTQYF TGTGCTAGTGGTTTGGTCCACACAGATACGCAGTATTTT NA NA TRBJ2-3 TRBV12-5
CASRGSVPLAQFF TGTGCCAGCAGGGGGAGTGTCCCCTTGGCACAGTTCTTC NA NA TRBJ2-1 TRBV5-6
CASSQVFGGANVLTF TGTGCCAGCAGCCAAGTATTTGGTGGGGCCAACGTCCTGACTTTC NA NA TRBJ2-6 TRBV4-2
CASSEALDTQYF TGTGCCAGCAGTGAGGCCCTAGATACGCAGTATTTT NA NA TRBJ2-3 TRBV6-1
CSVVKETLPYEQYF TGCAGCGTTGTAAAGGAGACACTACCCTACGAGCAGTACTTC NA NA TRBJ2-7 TRBV29-1
CASSSIVQETQYF TGTGCCAGTAGTTCAATAGTACAAGAGACCCAGTACTTC NA once TRBJ2-5 TRBV19
CSAAAGGAAKNIQYF TGCAGCGCCGCGGCAGGGGGAGCAGCCAAAAACATTCAGTACTTC TRBD1 few TRBJ2-4 TRBV29-1
CASSRGQPTYGYTF TGTGCCAGCAGCCGGGGACAACCCACCTATGGCTACACCTTC NA few TRBJ1-2 TRBV9
CSVGGAISFVLTF TGCAGCGTTGGGGGGGCCATCTCATTCGTCCTGACTTTC NA NA TRBJ2-6 TRBV29-1
CASSLASTGDGWETQYF TGTGCCAGCAGCTTAGCGTCCACAGGGGATGGGTGGGAGACCCAGTACTTC TRBD1 NA TRBJ2-5 TRBV7-8
CASSQDIQGSSYEQYF TGCGCCAGCAGCCAAGATATTCAAGGGAGCTCCTACGAGCAGTACTTC NA NA TRBJ2-7 TRBV4-3
CASSLAWTSLTEQFF TGTGCCAGCAGCTTAGCCTGGACTAGCCTGACTGAGCAGTTCTTC TRBD2 NA TRBJ2-1 TRBV7-2
CAWSSTTGNTIYF TGTGCCTGGAGTTCCACTACCGGAAACACCATATATTTT NA NA TRBJ1-3 TRBV30
CASTPAARGGYEQFF TGTGCCAGCACCCCCGCGGCGCGGGGGGGCTATGAGCAGTTCTTC TRBD2 few TRBJ2-1 TRBV28
CSVQQGTFYEQYF TGCAGCGTTCAACAGGGGACTTTCTACGAGCAGTACTTC NA NA TRBJ2-7 TRBV29-1
CASSYSGAEETQYF TGTGCCAGCAGTTACTCCGGGGCGGAGGAGACCCAGTACTTC NA NA TRBJ2-5 TRBV6-5
CATSRDRLAGAGDTQYF TGTGCCACCAGCAGAGATCGCCTAGCGGGGGCTGGGGATACGCAGTATTTT TRBD2 few TRBJ2-3 TRBV15
CAWSVSPAGELFF TGTGCCTGGAGTGTGTCCCCTGCCGGGGAGCTGTTTTTT NA few TRBJ2-2 TRBV30
CSVAPLGGEKLFF TGCAGCGTTGCCCCCCTGGGTGGTGAAAAACTGTTTTTT NA NA TRBJ1-4 TRBV29-1
CASSPHLVSRGQYEQFF TGTGCCAGCAGCCCCCATCTTGTATCGCGGGGGCAGTATGAGCAGTTCTTC NA NA TRBJ2-1 TRBV7-2
CASIRDTYNEQFF TGTGCCAGCATCCGGGACACCTACAATGAGCAGTTCTTC NA few TRBJ2-1 TRBV7-2
CASRPRGGSGNTIYF TGTGCCAGCAGACCTCGAGGAGGGTCGGGAAACACCATATATTTT NA NA TRBJ1-3 TRBV27
CASSSQDQETQYF TGTGCCAGCTCATCGCAAGACCAAGAGACCCAGTACTTC NA NA TRBJ2-5 TRBV18
CASSVQGQETQYF TGTGCCAGCAGTGTGCAAGGCCAAGAGACCCAGTACTTC NA few TRBJ2-5 TRBV25-1
CASSVVASSNEQFF TGTGCCAGCAGCGTAGTGGCTAGCTCCAATGAGCAGTTCTTC NA NA TRBJ2-1 TRBV9
CSVGDAEQYF TGCAGCGTTGGGGACGCCGAGCAGTACTTC NA once TRBJ2-7 TRBV29-1
CASSQGAGTSTDTQYF TGTGCCAGCAGCCAGGGAGCGGGGACTAGCACAGATACGCAGTATTTT TRBD2 few TRBJ2-3 TRBV14
CASKEGNTEAFF TGCGCCAGCAAAGAAGGGAACACTGAAGCTTTCTTT NA few TRBJ1-1 TRBV5-1
CARVEGLGYTF TGTGCCAGGGTCGAAGGGCTTGGCTACACCTTC NA few TRBJ1-2 TRBV30
CASSIVQGLGETQYF TGTGCCAGTAGTATAGTCCAAGGACTCGGGGAGACCCAGTACTTC NA few TRBJ2-5 TRBV19
CASSPMGAGTDTQYF TGTGCCAGCAGCCCTATGGGGGCGGGCACAGATACGCAGTATTTT NA once TRBJ2-3 TRBV6-5
CASSGSGAQYNEQFF TGTGCCAGCAGTGGTAGCGGGGCGCAATACAATGAGCAGTTCTTC TRBD2 NA TRBJ2-1 TRBV6-5
CSVGVPEQFF TGCAGCGTTGGGGTGCCGGAGCAGTTCTTC NA NA TRBJ2-1 TRBV29-1
CSVKYGAETQYF TGCAGCGTTAAGTACGGGGCGGAGACCCAGTACTTC NA once TRBJ2-5 TRBV29-1
CASSRGDGRSYEQYF TGCGCCAGCAGCCGTGGGGACGGGCGCTCCTACGAGCAGTACTTC NA NA TRBJ2-7 TRBV5-1
CASQRGGYGANVLTF TGTGCCAGCCAGCGGGGGGGCTATGGGGCCAACGTCCTGACTTTC TRBD2 NA TRBJ2-6 TRBV6-5
CASSQGLSRGNSPLHF TGTGCCAGCAGCCAGGGACTCTCGCGCGGAAATTCACCCCTCCACTTT NA NA TRBJ1-6 TRBV5-4
CASSGQDRGQSPLHF TGTGCCAGCAGTGGTCAGGACAGGGGCCAGTCACCCCTCCACTTT TRBD1 NA TRBJ1-6 TRBV2
CASSLLGQGITDTQYF TGTGCCAGTAGCCTCTTGGGACAGGGGATTACAGATACGCAGTATTTT TRBD1 NA TRBJ2-3 TRBV19